Each of the 30 T cell receptor beta chains below was sequenced from the same sample in a study of blood T cells in healthy people across ages. Together with a sample-barcoded 5' primer, a J-beta primer mix was included in a second PCR lasting about 7 to 11 cycles. MiXCR, applied by TCRdb to the 5' RACE reads, yields one record per CDR3 protein. The profile covers roughly 800,000 distinct CDR3 sequences, with around 36% appearing a single time and approximately 12% taken by the ten largest. The source material was blood. The receptors were gathered from a man between 18 and 35 years old in good health.

This clonotype was observed at least ten times. The chain uses TRBV29-1 and TRBJ2-5; D possibly matches TRBD1 or TRBD2 (5 bases each). CDR1 and CDR2 (germline): SQVTM, ANQGSEA. The CDR3 runs to 17 residues. V shed 1 base and J shed 2 bases, with 20 bases lying between them. The CDR3 is CSVEGGIEGSPQETQYF. The CDR3 nucleotides read TGCAGCGTTGAAGGGGGGATCGAGGGCAGCCCTCAAGAGACCCAGTACTTC.

This sequence joins TRBV7-2 and TRBJ2-2; D gene uncertain. Trimming cost V 6 bases and J 9 bases, with 11 bases left between them. Germline CDR1 reads SGHTA; CDR2 reads FQGNSA. This CDR3 region has 12 residues. CDR3 amino acids: CASRPPARELFF. The CDR3 DNA sequence: TGTGCCAGCAGACCACCGGCCCGGGAGCTGTTTTTT.

V and J are TRBV7-2 and TRBJ2-1; TRBD1 might be the D (7 bases). V gave up 4 bases and J gave up 1 base, with 14 bases separating them. In germline, CDR1 is SGHTA, CDR2 FQGNSA. This CDR3 has 16 amino acids. This CDR3 reads CASSYFGGQSYNEQFF. The CDR3 coding sequence is TGTGCCAGCAGCTACTTCGGGGGACAGTCCTACAATGAGCAGTTCTTC.

The rearrangement uses TRBV5-1 and TRBJ2-2; possible D gene TRBD1, 5 bases. V lost 6 bases to trimming and J lost 0 bases, with 12 bases between them. The germline V gene has CDR1 SGHRS and CDR2 YFSETQ. The CDR3 is 15 amino acids. The CDR3 DNA reads TGCGCCAGCATGGACCCAGGGACGAACACCGGGGAGCTGTTTTTT. Translated, it gives CASMDPGTNTGELFF.

On this clonotype: A much larger clone differs by one base, so this may be a read error. The chain has TRBV2 and TRBJ2-5; D may match TRBD1 or TRBD2 (5 bases each). The DNA end is more similar to TRBJ2-1, so the J call may be wrong. CDR1 and CDR2 from the germline V gene are SNHLY and FYNNEI. The CDR3 totals 14 residues. Here the CDR3 DNA reads TGTGCCAGCAGCGGGGACCTGTACCAAGAGACCCAGTTCTTC. It encodes CASSGDLYQETQFF.

This clonotype occurred a few times. The V call is TRBV28, the J call TRBJ1-1; D is ambiguous. CDR1 is MDHEN, CDR2 SYDVKM, per germline. Trimming cost V 6 bases and J 5 bases, with 13 bases left between them. This CDR3 spans 13 amino acids. CDR3 residues: CASSLNKITEAFF. CDR3 coding DNA: TGTGCCAGCAGCCTAAATAAAATAACTGAAGCTTTCTTT.

J is TRBJ1-4 and V is TRBV5-1, with TRBD1 identical over 8 bases. The length of the CDR3 is 16 residues. V trimming: 3 bases; J trimming: 8 bases; junction bases outside the gene matches: 12. In germline, CDR1 is SGHRS, CDR2 YFSETQ. The CDR3 DNA sequence: TGCGCCAGCAGCTCCAGGGGGCGCGGCGTAGTGGAAAAACTGTTTTTT. Translation gives CASSSRGRGVVEKLFF.

The rearrangement links TRBV6-2 or TRBV6-3 to TRBJ2-4; 7 nucleotides agree with TRBD2. The end of the DNA is better explained by TRBJ2-7, so the J call may be wrong. The germline gives CDR1 MNHEY, CDR2 SVGEGT. CDR3 length: 14 residues. CDR3 DNA sequence: TGTGCCAGTTCCGGCGGGAGCACCACCTACGAGCAGTACTTC. Translated: CASSGGSTTYEQYF.

This clonotype came up a few times. The genes are TRBV7-9 and TRBJ2-5, with D maybe TRBD1 (6 bases). The CDR3 loop spans 13 amino acids. Germline V gives CDR1 SEHNR, CDR2 FQNEAQ (reference sequence). The germline V and J ends were trimmed by 4 bases and 0 bases, with 6 bases remaining between them. CDR3 sequence (DNA): TGTGCCAGCAGCTGGGACAACCAAGAGACCCAGTACTTC. Protein product: CASSWDNQETQYF.

In its sample, this clonotype was seen a few times. This chain joins TRBV15 and TRBJ1-5; D is undetermined. Germline-derived CDR1 and CDR2 are LNHNV and YYDKDF (reference sequence). Trimming took 5 bases from V and 0 from J, leaving 17 bases between them. The CDR3 totals 17 residues. The CDR3 bases are TGTGCCACCAGCCAAACCCCCGGCGGGGATAGCAATCAGCCCCAGCATTTT. Encoded protein: CATSQTPGGDSNQPQHF.

Many counts were recorded for this clonotype. This chain joins TRBV12-3 or TRBV12-4 and TRBJ2-7, with D possibly TRBD1 on 6 matching bases. Trimming took 6 bases from V and 1 from J, leaving 13 bases between them. The CDR3 is 14 amino acids. CDR3 sequence reads: CASRATGRSYEQYF. CDR3 sequence (DNA): TGTGCCAGCAGGGCGACAGGCCGATCCTACGAGCAGTACTTC.

This clonotype has only one observation. V gene TRBV4-1 combines with J gene TRBJ1-1, with D unclear. Germline V gene data show CDR1 as MGHRA and CDR2 as YSYEKL. This CDR3 region has 13 residues. Between the trimmed V and J ends, which lost 7 bases and 0 bases, there was a span of 9 bases. The CDR3 is CASNGEMNTEAFF. As DNA, the CDR3 is TGCGCCAGCAATGGGGAGATGAACACTGAAGCTTTCTTT.

This clonotype appeared a few times. V is TRBV15 and J is TRBJ2-2; 12 bases line up with TRBD1. The CDR3 spans 19 residues. The V gene end was trimmed by 1 base and the J gene end by 3 bases; junction bases not matched to a gene: 9. Germline V lookup: CDR1 LNHNV, CDR2 YYDKDF (reference sequence). CDR3 bases: TGTGCCACCAGCAGAGCTCCGGGACAGGGGGCGCCGTACACCGGGGAGCTGTTTTTT. Translation gives CATSRAPGQGAPYTGELFF. The complete variable domain, with remaining parts taken from reference TRBV15 and TRBJ2-2, reads DAMVIQNPRYQVTQFGKPVTLSCSQTLNHNVMYWYQQKSSQAPKLLFHYYDKDFNNEADTPDNFQSRRPNTSFCFLDIRSPGLGDTAMYLCATSRAPGQGAPYTGELFFGEGSRLTVL.

CDR3 in DNA: TGTGCCAGCAGCTTCGGACTAGCGGGGAGTACTAACACCGGGGAGCTGTTTTTT. This gives the protein CASSFGLAGSTNTGELFF. The genes are TRBV7-6 and TRBJ2-2; TRBD2 aligns across 12 bases. The CDR3 sequence is 18 residues long. Germline-derived CDR1 and CDR2 are SGHVS and FNYEAQ. V lost 3 bases and J lost 2; bases outside the gene matches: 7.

V is TRBV5-1 and J is TRBJ2-3, with 7 bases fitting TRBD2. Germline CDR1 and CDR2: SGHRS and YFSETQ. Trimming removed 0 bases from V and 5 bases from J; junction bases left unmatched: 9. This CDR3 comprises 16 residues. CDR3 amino acids: CASSLDGGGPGDTQYF. The CDR3 nucleotides read TGCGCCAGCAGCTTGGATGGGGGGGGTCCGGGAGATACGCAGTATTTT.

The chain links TRBV27 to TRBJ2-4; D is perhaps TRBD2 (6 bases). The CDR3 totals 19 residues. V gave up 3 bases and J gave up 0 bases, with 21 bases separating them. Germline loops: CDR1 MNHEY, CDR2 SMNVEV (reference sequence). In DNA form, the CDR3 reads TGTGCCAGCAGTTTGTACGGGGGTTCGGTCCCAGTAGCCAAAAACATTCAGTACTTC. Protein: CASSLYGGSVPVAKNIQYF.

The chain combines TRBV27 with TRBJ1-5; D unclear. V lost 10 bases and J lost 4, with 5 bases in between. CDR1 and CDR2 (germline): MNHEY, SMNVEV (reference sequence). The CDR3 has 10 amino acids. CDR3 coding DNA: TGTGCCATCTCGAATCAGCCCCAGCATTTT. Amino acids: CAISNQPQHF.

The chain employs TRBV12-3 or TRBV12-4 and TRBJ2-1, with 9 bases fitting TRBD2. The trim removed 5 bases at V and 8 bases at J, leaving 13 bases unmatched. The CDR3 is 16 amino acids. CDR3 sequence reads: CASSLNIAGAVDEQFF. CDR3 coding DNA: TGTGCCAGCAGTCTAAATATAGCGGGGGCCGTCGATGAGCAGTTCTTC.

V is TRBV6-5 and J is TRBJ1-1; TRBD1 might be the D (5 bases). The CDR3 consists of 13 residues. Between the trimmed V and J ends, which lost 7 bases and 8 bases, there was a span of 17 bases. Looked up from germline, CDR1 is MNHEY and CDR2 is SVGAGI. Written as DNA, the CDR3 is TGTGCCAGCACCCGAGGGGCTACTACCGAAGCTTTCTTT. Translating gives CASTRGATTEAFF.

This clonotype was counted a few times. DNA for the CDR3: TGCGCCAGCAGCCCCCGAGCTTCTAACTATGGCTACACCTTC. Translation: CASSPRASNYGYTF. The J gene is TRBJ1-2, the V gene TRBV5-1; D is unresolved. This CDR3 spans 14 amino acids. Germline assignment: CDR1 SGHRS and CDR2 YFSETQ. The V gene lost 4 bases and the J gene lost 0 bases, with 10 bases spanning the gap.

The V and J genes are TRBV20-1 and TRBJ1-4; 12 bases match TRBD1. Trimming at V came to 6 bases and at J to 8 bases, leaving 10 bases not matched to a gene. The germline CDR1 and CDR2 sequences are DFQATT and SNEGSKA (reference sequence). The CDR3 extends over 15 amino acids. The CDR3 nucleotides are TGCAGTGCCTCGGGACAGGGGGCCGGGCACGAAAAACTGTTTTTT. This sequence encodes CSASGQGAGHEKLFF.

In this sample, this clonotype turned up a few times. This chain connects TRBV6-1 to TRBJ2-7; possible D gene TRBD1, 5 bases. Germline V gives CDR1 MNHNS, CDR2 SASEGT. CDR3 size: 12 residues. The CDR3 is CVHFWGSGEQYF. The CDR3 nucleotides are TGTGTCCACTTTTGGGGCTCGGGTGAGCAGTACTTC.

The V call is TRBV20-1, the J call TRBJ1-5; tentatively, D is TRBD1 (5 bases). The germline gives CDR1 DFQATT, CDR2 SNEGSKA (reference sequence). V was shortened by 6 bases and J by 6 bases, with 15 bases between the two germline ends. This CDR3 is built from 13 residues. DNA for the CDR3: TGCAGTGCCTGCGGGCAGGGCGGTCAGCCCCAGCATTTT. This sequence encodes CSACGQGGQPQHF.

This clonotype was picked up a small number of times. DNA of the CDR3: TGTGCCACTAGTAGAGACGGTAGCAATCAGCCCCAGCATTTT. Encoded protein: CATSRDGSNQPQHF. J is TRBJ1-5 and V is TRBV10-3; D ambiguous. Germline values: CDR1 ENHRY, CDR2 SYGVKD. V was clipped by 10 bases and J by 0 bases, with 13 bases between them. The CDR3 covers 14 residues.

This clonotype was detected only a few times. The chain couples TRBV9 to TRBJ1-2, with D uncertain. The CDR3 loop spans 14 amino acids. The V end lost 6 bases, the J end lost 3 bases, and 15 bases lay between the germline ends. The germline CDR1 and CDR2 sequences are SGDLS and YYNGEE. This CDR3 is CASKSGRGHYGYTF. Written as DNA, the CDR3 is TGTGCCAGCAAAAGCGGGAGAGGACACTATGGCTACACCTTC.

This clonotype was observed once. This may arise from a read error, as a much more abundant clone is one base away. V is TRBV12-5 and J is TRBJ2-1; TRBD2 might be the D (6 bases). The CDR3 covers 15 residues. CDR1 and CDR2 from the germline V gene are LGHNT and FRNRAP. Trimming left V 2 bases short and J 6 bases short, with 14 bases between. The DNA for the CDR3 is TGTGCTAGTGGTTTGCGGCTAGCGAGGAGCAATGAGCAGTTCTTC. As protein: CASGLRLARSNEQFF.

In its sample, this clonotype was seen many times. The rearrangement joins TRBV21-1 to TRBJ2-7. TRBV21-1 is a known pseudogene. The CDR3 covers 14 residues. The DNA for the CDR3 is TGTGCCAGCAGCAGACTTCCAGAAACCGCCGAGCAGTACTTC. Amino acids: CASSRLPETAEQYF.

A remark on this clonotype: A much larger clone lies one base from this, so it may be a read error. The CDR3, as DNA: TGTGCCCGCAGCTTAAGTTCTAGCGACGACGAGCAGTACTTC. Amino acids: CARSLSSSDDEQYF. This chain connects TRBV7-9 to TRBJ2-7, with D perhaps TRBD2 (6 bases). CDR1 is SEHNR, CDR2 FQNEAQ, per germline (reference sequence). There are 14 residues in the CDR3.

V usage is TRBV5-6 and J usage is TRBJ2-5, with 7 bases aligning to TRBD1. The ends lost 4 bases at V and 5 bases at J; junction bases unmatched: 8. The CDR3 is 14 residues long. Per germline, CDR1 SGHDT and CDR2 YYEEEE. The CDR3 nucleotides read TGTGCCAGCAGCCAACGACAGGGCTCGGAGACCCAGTACTTC. It codes for CASSQRQGSETQYF.

This clonotype was observed a handful of times. J is TRBJ2-1 and V is TRBV7-2; D unclear. With 5 bases removed from V and 9 bases from J, the gap between germline ends came to 14 bases. Per the germline V gene, CDR1 is SGHTA and CDR2 is FQGNSA. This CDR3 comprises 13 residues. The CDR3 DNA sequence: TGTGCCAGCAGCGTAGGCGGTGGTGGTGAGCAGTTCTTC. The encoded protein is CASSVGGGGEQFF. Full variable domain (rest looked up from reference TRBV7-2 and TRBJ2-1): GAGVSQSPSNKVTEKGKDVELRCDPISGHTALYWYRQSLGQGLEFLIYFQGNSAPDKSGLPSDRFSAERTGGSVSTLTIQRTQQEDSAVYLCASSVGGGGEQFFGPGTRLTVL.